This TCR beta chain was captured in a study of CD8+ T cells in alopecia areata (dated by TCRdb to 2017 to 2018). Concerning the study at large: The treated patients, all with moderate-to-severe alopecia areata, were enrolled in an open-label pilot trial of oral tofacitinib given at 5 to 10 mg twice daily. The RNA source kit depended on sample type: the PAXgene miRNA kit for fixed scalp, the miRNeasy kit for PBMCs, and the RNeasy kit for mouse skin. TCRbeta CDR3 regions were amplified by immunoSEQ multiplex PCR using 35 Vbeta forward and 13 Jbeta reverse primers. Tofacitinib was given for 6 to 18 months, followed by 6 months of follow-up off drug to assess delayed response and recurrence. For the treated patients, the SALT score, which quantifies what percentage of scalp surface area is affected, served as the measure of disease severity. In humans, TCRbeta sequencing was performed on scalp tissue and on sorted CD4+ and CD8+ peripheral blood T cells from healthy controls and from patients with patchy or totalis/universalis alopecia areata. Scalp clonality was compared across normal scalp (n=4), patchy alopecia areata scalp (n=8), and alopecia totalis/universalis scalp (n=8). Biopsies were taken from tofacitinib-treated patients at baseline and at 4 and 24 weeks of treatment, and a later scalp biopsy was taken in several of the tofacitinib-treated patients. High-throughput TCRbeta sequencing was used to examine T cell clonal expansion in alopecia areata in both the C3H/HeJ mouse model and human patients.

Library preparation used the immunoSEQ multiplex PCR assay. To provide template for TCR sequencing, every sample had RNA extracted and reverse transcribed into cDNA. First-strand cDNA was synthesized with SuperScript III using a 2:1 mix of oligo-dT and random hexamers. A synthetic immune receptor repertoire was used to measure amplification bias, and any remaining bias was corrected computationally. The original methods were these. Raw reads were preprocessed to remove errors, and CDR3 was defined according to IMGT conventions as the region from the conserved cysteine to phenylalanine. Clonality was calculated as 1 minus Shannon entropy normalized by log2 of the number of productive unique TCRs. Scalp TCRbeta sequences were cross-referenced with sorted blood CD4 and CD8 repertoires so that the CD4 or CD8 identity of scalp clones could be inferred. Sourced from immuneACCESS, this table was stored by TCRdb with only in-frame sequences that have V and J called. A share of the clones is absent; for the studies checked, an unresolved V gene accounts for under half, and the remainder has no known explanation. V, J and clone size reflect that table, while D and trimming were determined from the DNA. The sample table shows 150,000 to 200,000 clones, and about 60% are seen once. Over 9.5% of the sample is taken by the ten largest.

General findings and caveats noted by the study authors: Unlike mouse skin, where gammadelta T cells dominate, normal human skin contains resident alphabeta T cells that get sequenced too, which complicates analysis of the scalp TCR repertoire. Scalp clonality and the number of expanded CD8+ clones among the top 100 scalp clones were significantly decreased by tofacitinib. Because the treated cohort was small and included a single nonresponder, larger studies are needed to assess links between baseline CD8+ expansion and response. TCR sequences shared between patients were less clear than in mice, possibly partly because of HLA diversity in the patient population. Many expanded lesional clones were found to persist in scalp and blood during tofacitinib treatment, and relapse after treatment cessation may be partly explained by this persistence. Compared with normal scalp, lesional scalp, particularly in alopecia totalis/universalis, had higher clonality and more expanded CD8+ clones, which suggests antigenic drive.

Per the publication, the time point label means: 20 to 30 weeks on oral tofacitinib. Per the publication, the treatment or condition label means: oral pan-JAK inhibitor, 5-10 mg twice daily. From alopecia areata patients, peripheral blood was collected along with lesional scalp punch biopsies. PBMCs were isolated by density centrifugation and stained for CD3, CD4 and CD8, after which CD4+ and CD8+ T cells were sorted on a FACSAria. A remark on this clone: Its target antigen remains unknown. Base quality data are lacking; no much larger clone is found one base away.

The specimen was CD8+ T cells sorted from blood, collected at week 24, from a patient treated with tofacitinib. This TCR was recovered from a human donor with alopecia areata.

The base sequence is TGTGCCTGGAGTACCGGGGAGGAACAGCCCCAGCATTTT. It is translated as CAWSTGEEQPQHF. The chain couples TRBV30 to TRBJ1-5; no D gene can be assigned with confidence. The germline V gene (reference sequence) provides CDR1 GTSNPN and CDR2 SVGIG. Trimming removed 2 bases from V and 7 bases from J, leaving 12 bases between the germline ends. Taken from cysteine to phenylalanine, the CDR3 has 13 residues. The read is trimmed to its CDR3 DNA, 39 bases read in frame from base 1.